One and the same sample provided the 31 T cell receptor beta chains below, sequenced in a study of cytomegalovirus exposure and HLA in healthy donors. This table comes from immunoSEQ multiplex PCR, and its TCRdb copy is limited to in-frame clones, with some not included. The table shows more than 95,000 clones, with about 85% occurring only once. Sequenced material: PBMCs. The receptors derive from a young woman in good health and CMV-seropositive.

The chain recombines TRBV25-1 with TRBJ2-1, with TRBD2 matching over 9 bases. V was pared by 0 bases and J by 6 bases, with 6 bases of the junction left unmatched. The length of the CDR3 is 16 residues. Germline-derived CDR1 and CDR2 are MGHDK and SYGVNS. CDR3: CASSEYLASGTNEQFF. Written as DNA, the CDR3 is TGTGCCAGCAGTGAATATCTGGCTAGCGGGACCAATGAGCAGTTCTTC.

The CDR3 sequence: CASTGGGSGGNTIYF. In DNA, the CDR3 is TGTGCCAGCACCGGGGGGGGATCTGGCGGAAACACCATATATTTT. The V gene is TRBV2, the J gene TRBJ1-3, with D perhaps matching TRBD1 (5 bases). Trimming removed 7 bases from V and 4 bases from J, with 17 bases in between. Germline V gives CDR1 SNHLY, CDR2 FYNNEI. The CDR3 is 15 residues long.

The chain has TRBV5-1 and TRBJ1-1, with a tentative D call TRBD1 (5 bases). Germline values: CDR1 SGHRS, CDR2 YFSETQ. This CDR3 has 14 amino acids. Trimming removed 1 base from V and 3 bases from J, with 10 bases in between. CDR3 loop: CASSLTGTHTEAFF. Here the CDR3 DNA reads TGCGCCAGCAGCTTGACAGGCACCCACACTGAAGCTTTCTTT. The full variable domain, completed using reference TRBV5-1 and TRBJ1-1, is KAGVTQTPRYLIKTRGQQVTLSCSPISGHRSVSWYQQTPGQGLQFLFEYFSETQRNKGNFPGRFSGRQFSNSRSEMNVSTLELGDSALYLCASSLTGTHTEAFFGQGTRLTVV.

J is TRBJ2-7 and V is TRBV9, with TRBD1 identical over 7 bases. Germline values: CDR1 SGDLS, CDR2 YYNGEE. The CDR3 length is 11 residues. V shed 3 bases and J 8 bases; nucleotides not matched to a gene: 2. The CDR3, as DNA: TGTGCCAGCAGCGCGGGACAGAAGCAGTACTTC. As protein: CASSAGQKQYF.

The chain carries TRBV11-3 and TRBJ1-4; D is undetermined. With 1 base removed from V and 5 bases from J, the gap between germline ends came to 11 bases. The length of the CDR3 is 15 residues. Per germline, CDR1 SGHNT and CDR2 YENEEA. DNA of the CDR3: TGTGCCAGCAGCTTAGGACTCAGCGCAAATGAAAAACTGTTTTTT. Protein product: CASSLGLSANEKLFF.

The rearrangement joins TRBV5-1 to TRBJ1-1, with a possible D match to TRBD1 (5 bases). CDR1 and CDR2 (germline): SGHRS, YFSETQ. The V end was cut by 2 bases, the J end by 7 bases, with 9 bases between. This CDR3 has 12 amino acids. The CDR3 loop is CASSFEGVEAFF. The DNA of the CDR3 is TGCGCCAGCAGCTTTGAAGGGGTTGAAGCTTTCTTT.

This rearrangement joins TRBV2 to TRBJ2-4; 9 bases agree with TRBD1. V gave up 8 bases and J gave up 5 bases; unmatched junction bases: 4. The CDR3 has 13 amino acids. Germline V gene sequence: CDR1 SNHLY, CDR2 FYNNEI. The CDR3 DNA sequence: TGTGCCAGCTTGGGACAGGGCGAAAACATTCAGTACTTC. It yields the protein CASLGQGENIQYF. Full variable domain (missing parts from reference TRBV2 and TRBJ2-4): EPEVTQTPSHQVTQMGQEVILRCVPISNHLYFYWYRQILGQKVEFLVSFYNNEISEKSEIFDDQFSVERPDGSNFTLKIRSTKLEDSAMYFCASLGQGENIQYFGAGTRLSVL.

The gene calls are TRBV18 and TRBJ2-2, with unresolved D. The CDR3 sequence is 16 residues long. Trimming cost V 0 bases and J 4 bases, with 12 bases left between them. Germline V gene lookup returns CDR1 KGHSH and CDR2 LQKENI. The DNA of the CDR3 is TGTGCCAGCTCACCACCGGTGTCTGGAGCCACCGGGGAGCTGTTTTTT. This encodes CASSPPVSGATGELFF.

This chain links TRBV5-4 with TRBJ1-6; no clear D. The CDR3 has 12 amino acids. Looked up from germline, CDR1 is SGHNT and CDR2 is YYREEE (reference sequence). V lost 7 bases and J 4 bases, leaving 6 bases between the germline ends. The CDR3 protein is CASGEYNSPLHF. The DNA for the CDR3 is TGTGCCAGCGGAGAGTATAATTCACCCCTCCACTTT.

In DNA form, the CDR3 reads TGCGCCAGCAGCTTGTCGGCGGGGATCTCACCCGGACATAACTATGGCTACACCTTC. This translates into CASSLSAGISPGHNYGYTF. The chain combines TRBV5-1 with TRBJ1-2, with a possible D match to TRBD1 (5 bases). V was pared by 1 base and J by 1 base, with 23 bases between. This CDR3 has 19 residues. Germline lookup yields CDR1 SGHRS and CDR2 YFSETQ.

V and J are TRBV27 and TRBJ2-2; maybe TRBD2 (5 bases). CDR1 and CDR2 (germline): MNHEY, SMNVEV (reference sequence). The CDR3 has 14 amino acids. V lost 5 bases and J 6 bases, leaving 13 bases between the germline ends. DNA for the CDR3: TGTGCCAGCAGTCCCCTCGTGGAGGCCGGGGAGCTGTTTTTT. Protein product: CASSPLVEAGELFF.

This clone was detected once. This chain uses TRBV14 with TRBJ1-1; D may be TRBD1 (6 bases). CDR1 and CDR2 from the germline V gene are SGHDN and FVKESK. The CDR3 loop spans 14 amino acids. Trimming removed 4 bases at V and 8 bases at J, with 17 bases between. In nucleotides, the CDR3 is TGTGCCAGCAGCCCGTTCCATGGGGGCGGGGAAGCTTTCTTT. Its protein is CASSPFHGGGEAFF.

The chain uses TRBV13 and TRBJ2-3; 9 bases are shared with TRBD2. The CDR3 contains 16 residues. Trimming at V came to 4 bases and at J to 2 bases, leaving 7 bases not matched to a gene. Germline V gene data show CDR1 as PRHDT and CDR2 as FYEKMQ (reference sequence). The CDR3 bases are TGTGCCAGCAGCTCACTCAGCGGGGGGACCACAGATACGCAGTATTTT. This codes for CASSSLSGGTTDTQYF.

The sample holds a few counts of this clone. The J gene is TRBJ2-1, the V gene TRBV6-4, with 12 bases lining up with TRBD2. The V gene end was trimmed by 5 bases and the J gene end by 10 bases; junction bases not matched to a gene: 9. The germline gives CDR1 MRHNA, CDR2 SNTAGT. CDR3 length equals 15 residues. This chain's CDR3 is CASSPSGGAGGEQFF. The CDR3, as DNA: TGTGCCAGCAGTCCTAGCGGGGGGGCTGGGGGCGAGCAGTTCTTC.

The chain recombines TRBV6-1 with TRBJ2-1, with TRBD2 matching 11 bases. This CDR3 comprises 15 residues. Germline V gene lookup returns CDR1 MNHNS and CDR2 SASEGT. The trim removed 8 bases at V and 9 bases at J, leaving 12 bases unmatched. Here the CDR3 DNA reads TGTGCCAGCGTGGGACTAGCGGCCCATTATGGTGAGCAGTTCTTC. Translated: CASVGLAAHYGEQFF.

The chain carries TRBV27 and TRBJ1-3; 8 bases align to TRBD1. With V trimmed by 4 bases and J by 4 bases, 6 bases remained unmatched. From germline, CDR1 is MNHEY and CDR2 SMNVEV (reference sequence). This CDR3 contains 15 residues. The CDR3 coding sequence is TGTGCCAGCAGTTACGGACAGGGTTTAGGAAACACCATATATTTT. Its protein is CASSYGQGLGNTIYF.

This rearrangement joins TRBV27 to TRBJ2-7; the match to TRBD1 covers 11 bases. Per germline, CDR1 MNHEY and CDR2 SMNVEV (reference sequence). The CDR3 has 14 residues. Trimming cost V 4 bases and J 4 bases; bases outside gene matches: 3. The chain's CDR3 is CASSSGTGGYEQYF. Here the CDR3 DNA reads TGTGCCAGCAGTTCCGGGACAGGGGGTTACGAGCAGTACTTC.

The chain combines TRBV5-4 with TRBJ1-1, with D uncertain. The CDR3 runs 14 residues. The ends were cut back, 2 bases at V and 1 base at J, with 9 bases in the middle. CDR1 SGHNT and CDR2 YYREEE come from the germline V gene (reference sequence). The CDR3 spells CASSFPGANTEAFF. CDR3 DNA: TGTGCCAGCAGCTTTCCGGGTGCGAACACTGAAGCTTTCTTT. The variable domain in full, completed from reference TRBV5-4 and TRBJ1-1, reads ETGVTQSPTHLIKTRGQQVTLRCSSQSGHNTVSWYQQALGQGPQFIFQYYREEENGRGNFPPRFSGLQFPNYSSELNVNALELDDSALYLCASSFPGANTEAFFGQGTRLTVV.

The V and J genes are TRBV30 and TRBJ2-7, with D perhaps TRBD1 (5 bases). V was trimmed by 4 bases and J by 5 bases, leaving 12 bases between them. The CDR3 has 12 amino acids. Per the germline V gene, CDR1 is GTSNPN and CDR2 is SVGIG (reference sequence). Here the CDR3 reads CAWNRFRDEQYF. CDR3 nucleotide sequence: TGTGCCTGGAACCGATTCAGGGACGAGCAGTACTTC.

This CDR3 is CASSKQTGGMEKLFF. Here the CDR3 DNA reads TGCGCCAGCAGCAAACAGACAGGGGGCATGGAAAAACTGTTTTTT. V gene TRBV5-1 combines with J gene TRBJ1-4, with 10 bases identical to TRBD1. The length of the CDR3 is 15 residues. Germline assignment: CDR1 SGHRS and CDR2 YFSETQ. V shed 4 bases and J 8 bases; nucleotides not matched to a gene: 8.

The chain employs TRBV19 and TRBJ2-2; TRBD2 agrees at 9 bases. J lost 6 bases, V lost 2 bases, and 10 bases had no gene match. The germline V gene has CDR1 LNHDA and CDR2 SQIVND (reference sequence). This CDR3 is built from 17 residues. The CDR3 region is CASSIWGSGSGAGELFF. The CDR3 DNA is TGTGCCAGTAGTATATGGGGTAGCGGGAGTGGCGCCGGGGAGCTGTTTTTT.

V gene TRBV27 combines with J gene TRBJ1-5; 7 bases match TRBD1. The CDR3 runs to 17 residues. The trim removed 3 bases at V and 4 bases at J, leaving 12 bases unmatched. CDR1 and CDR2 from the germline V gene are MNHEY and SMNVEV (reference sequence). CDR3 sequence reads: CASSFFGSQGLNQPQHF. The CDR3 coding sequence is TGTGCCAGCAGTTTTTTTGGATCACAGGGGCTTAATCAGCCCCAGCATTTT.

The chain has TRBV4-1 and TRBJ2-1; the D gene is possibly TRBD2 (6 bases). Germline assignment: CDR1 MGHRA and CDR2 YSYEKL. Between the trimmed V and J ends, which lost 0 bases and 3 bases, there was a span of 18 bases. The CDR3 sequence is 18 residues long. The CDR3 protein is CASSQEPLLAVGYNEQFF. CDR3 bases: TGCGCCAGCAGCCAAGAACCACTACTAGCCGTGGGCTACAATGAGCAGTTCTTC.

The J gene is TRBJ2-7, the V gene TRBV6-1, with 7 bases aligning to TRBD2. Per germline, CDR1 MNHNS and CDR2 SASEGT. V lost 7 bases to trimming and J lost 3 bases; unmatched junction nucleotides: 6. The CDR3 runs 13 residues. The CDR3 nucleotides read TGTGCCAGCATCAGCGGGATCGTCTACGAGCAGTACTTC. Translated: CASISGIVYEQYF.

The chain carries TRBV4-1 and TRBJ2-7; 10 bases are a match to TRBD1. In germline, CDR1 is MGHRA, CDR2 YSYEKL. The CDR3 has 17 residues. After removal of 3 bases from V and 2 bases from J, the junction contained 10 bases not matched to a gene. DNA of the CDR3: TGCGCCAGCAGCCAGCCGAGGACAGGGGGGGAACCCTACGAGCAGTACTTC. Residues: CASSQPRTGGEPYEQYF.

The chain's CDR3 is CASSASRLDTQYF. The CDR3 bases are TGTGCCAGCAGCGCTAGTCGTCTTGATACGCAGTATTTT. The V and J genes are TRBV14 and TRBJ2-3; no definite D call. This CDR3 is 13 amino acids long. Trimming removed 5 bases at V and 6 bases at J, with 12 bases between. Germline CDR1 is SGHDN and CDR2 is FVKESK.

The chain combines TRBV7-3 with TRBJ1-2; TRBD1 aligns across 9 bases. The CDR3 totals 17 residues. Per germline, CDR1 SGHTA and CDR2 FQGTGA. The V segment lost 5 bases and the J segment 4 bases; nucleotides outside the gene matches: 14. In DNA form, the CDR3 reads TGTGCCAGCAGCCTAGAAGGATCGGGACAGGGTTTCTATGGCTACACCTTC. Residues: CASSLEGSGQGFYGYTF.

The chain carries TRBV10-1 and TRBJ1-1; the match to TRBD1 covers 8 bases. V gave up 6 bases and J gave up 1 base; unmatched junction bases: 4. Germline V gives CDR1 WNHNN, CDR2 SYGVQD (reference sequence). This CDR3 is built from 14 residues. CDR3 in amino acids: CASSAGTGNTEAFF. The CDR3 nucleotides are TGCGCCAGCAGCGCAGGGACAGGGAACACTGAAGCTTTCTTT.

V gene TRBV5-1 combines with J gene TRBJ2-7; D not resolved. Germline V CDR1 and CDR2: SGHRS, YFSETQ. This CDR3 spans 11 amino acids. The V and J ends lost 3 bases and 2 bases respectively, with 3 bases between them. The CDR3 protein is CASSSAYEQYF. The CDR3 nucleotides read TGCGCCAGCAGCTCAGCCTACGAGCAGTACTTC.

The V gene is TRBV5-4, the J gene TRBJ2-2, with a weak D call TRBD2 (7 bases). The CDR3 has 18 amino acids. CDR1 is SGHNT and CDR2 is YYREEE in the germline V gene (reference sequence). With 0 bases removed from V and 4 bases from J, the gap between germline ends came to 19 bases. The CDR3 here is CASSLVRGASITTGELFF. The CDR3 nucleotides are TGTGCCAGCAGCTTGGTTCGGGGGGCCTCGATCACCACCGGGGAGCTGTTTTTT. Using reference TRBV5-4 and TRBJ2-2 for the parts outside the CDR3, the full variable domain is ETGVTQSPTHLIKTRGQQVTLRCSSQSGHNTVSWYQQALGQGPQFIFQYYREEENGRGNFPPRFSGLQFPNYSSELNVNALELDDSALYLCASSLVRGASITTGELFFGEGSRLTVL.

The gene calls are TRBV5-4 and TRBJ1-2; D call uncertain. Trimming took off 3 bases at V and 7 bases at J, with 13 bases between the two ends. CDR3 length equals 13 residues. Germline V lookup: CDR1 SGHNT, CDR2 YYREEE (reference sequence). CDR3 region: CASSSGRVGGYTF. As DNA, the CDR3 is TGTGCCAGCAGCTCTGGGAGGGTGGGTGGCTACACCTTC.